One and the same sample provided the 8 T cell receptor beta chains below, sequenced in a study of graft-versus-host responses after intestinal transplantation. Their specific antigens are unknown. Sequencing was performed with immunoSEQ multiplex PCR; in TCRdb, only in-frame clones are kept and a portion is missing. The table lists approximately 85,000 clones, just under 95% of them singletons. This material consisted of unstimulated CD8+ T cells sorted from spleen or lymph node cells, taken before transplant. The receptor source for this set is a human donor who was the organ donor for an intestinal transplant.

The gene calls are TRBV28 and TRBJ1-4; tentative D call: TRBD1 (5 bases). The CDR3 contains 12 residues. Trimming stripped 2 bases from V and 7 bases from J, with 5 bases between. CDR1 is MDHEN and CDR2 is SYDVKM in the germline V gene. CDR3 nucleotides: TGTGCCAGCAGTTTACAGGGTGAAAAACTGTTTTTT. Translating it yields CASSLQGEKLFF.

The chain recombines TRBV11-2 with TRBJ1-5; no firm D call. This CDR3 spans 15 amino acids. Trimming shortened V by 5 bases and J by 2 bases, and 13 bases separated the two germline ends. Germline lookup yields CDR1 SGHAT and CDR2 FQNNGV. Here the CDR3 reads CASSIGGLGNQPQHF. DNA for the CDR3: TGTGCCAGCAGCATAGGTGGACTGGGCAATCAGCCCCAGCATTTT.

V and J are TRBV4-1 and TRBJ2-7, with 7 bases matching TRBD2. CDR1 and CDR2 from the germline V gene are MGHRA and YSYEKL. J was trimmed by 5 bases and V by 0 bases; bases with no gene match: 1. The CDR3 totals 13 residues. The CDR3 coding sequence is TGCGCCAGCAGCCAAGATCGGGGGGACGAGCAGTACTTC. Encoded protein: CASSQDRGDEQYF.

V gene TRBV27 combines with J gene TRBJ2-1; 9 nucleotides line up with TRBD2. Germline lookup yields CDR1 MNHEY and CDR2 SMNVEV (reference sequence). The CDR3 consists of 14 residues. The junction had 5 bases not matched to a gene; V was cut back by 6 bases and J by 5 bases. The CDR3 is CASRPRLADNEQFF. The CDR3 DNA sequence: TGTGCCAGCAGACCCCGACTAGCGGACAATGAGCAGTTCTTC.

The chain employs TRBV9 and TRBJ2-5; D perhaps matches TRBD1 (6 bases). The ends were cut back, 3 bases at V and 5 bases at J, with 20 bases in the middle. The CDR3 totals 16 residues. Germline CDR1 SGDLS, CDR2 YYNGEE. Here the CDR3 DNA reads TGTGCCAGCAGCGATGGTTGGTCCGGGACATCGGAGACCCAGTACTTC. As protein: CASSDGWSGTSETQYF.

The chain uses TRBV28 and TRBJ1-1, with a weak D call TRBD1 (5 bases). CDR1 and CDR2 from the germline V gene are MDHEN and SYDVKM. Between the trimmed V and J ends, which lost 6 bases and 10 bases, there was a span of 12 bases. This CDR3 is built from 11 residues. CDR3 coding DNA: TGTGCCAGCAGCTTCCGGAGGGGAGCTTTCTTT. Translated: CASSFRRGAFF. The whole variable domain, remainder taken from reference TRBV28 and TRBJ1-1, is DVKVTQSSRYLVKRTGEKVFLECVQDMDHENMFWYRQDPGLGLRLIYFSYDVKMKEKGDIPEGYSVSREKKERFSLILESASTNQTSMYLCASSFRRGAFFGQGTRLTVV.

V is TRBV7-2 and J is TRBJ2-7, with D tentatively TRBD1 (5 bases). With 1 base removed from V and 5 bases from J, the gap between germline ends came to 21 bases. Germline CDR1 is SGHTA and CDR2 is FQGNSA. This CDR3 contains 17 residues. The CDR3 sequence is CASSLVVQGKKGDEQYF. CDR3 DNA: TGTGCCAGCAGCTTAGTTGTGCAGGGCAAAAAAGGGGACGAGCAGTACTTC.

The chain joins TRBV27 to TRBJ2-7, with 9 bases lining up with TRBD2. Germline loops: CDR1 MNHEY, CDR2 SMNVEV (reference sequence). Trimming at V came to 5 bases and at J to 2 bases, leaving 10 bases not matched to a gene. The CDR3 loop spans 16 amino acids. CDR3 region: CASSASSGSHTYEQYF. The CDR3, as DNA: TGTGCCAGCAGTGCGAGTAGCGGGAGCCATACCTACGAGCAGTACTTC.